Each of the 25 T cell receptor beta chains below was sequenced from the same sample in a study of Graves' ophthalmopathy and Graves' hyperthyroidism. As the template, RNA transcripts were used to amplify TCR beta CDR3 regions. A first-round RT-PCR used HTBI primers, followed by a second-round multiplex PCR. MiXCR, applied by TCRdb to the multiplex PCR reads, yields one record per CDR3 protein. Found here are around 470,000 distinct CDR3 sequences, 13% to 15% of them singletons; the top ten hold about 9.4%. The specimen was blood. Receptors were obtained from a woman aged 25 to 39 with Graves' ophthalmopathy.

This clonotype was seen ten or more times. The chain is built from TRBV6-1 and TRBJ1-1; a weak D match, TRBD1 (5 bases). Trimming stripped 3 bases from V and 3 bases from J, with 8 bases between. This CDR3 spans 13 amino acids. CDR1 MNHNS and CDR2 SASEGT come from the germline V gene. CDR3 sequence reads: CASSEQGHTEAFF. Written as DNA, the CDR3 is TGTGCCAGCAGTGAGCAGGGTCACACTGAAGCTTTCTTT.

This clonotype occurred many times. The chain combines TRBV2 with TRBJ2-7; D call uncertain. This CDR3 spans 14 amino acids. Germline values: CDR1 SNHLY, CDR2 FYNNEI. V lost 0 bases and J lost 6, with 12 bases in between. As DNA, the CDR3 is TGTGCCAGCAGTGAAGCTCGATCGGTCTCCGAGCAGTACTTC. The encoded protein is CASSEARSVSEQYF.

This clonotype was recorded many times. The chain combines TRBV29-1 with TRBJ2-7; 7 bases line up with TRBD2. Germline V lookup: CDR1 SQVTM, CDR2 ANQGSEA. Losses at the gene ends were 8 bases for V and 5 bases for J; bases not matched to a gene: 18. The CDR3 extends over 15 amino acids. The CDR3 here is CSTRQWEGGRNEQYF. The CDR3 DNA sequence: TGCAGCACCCGACAGTGGGAGGGCGGTAGAAACGAGCAGTACTTC.

This clonotype has ten or more counts. This rearrangement joins TRBV12-3 or TRBV12-4 to TRBJ1-3, with D hard to call. Trimming cost V 2 bases and J 7 bases, with 12 bases left between them. The length of the CDR3 is 14 residues. Here the CDR3 DNA reads TGTGCCAGCAGTTTAACCCCGTTCGGGAACACCATATATTTT. It specifies CASSLTPFGNTIYF.

The CDR3 bases are TGTGCCTGGTGTCTGACAGGGGGGACCGGGGAGCTGTTTTTT. Translation gives CAWCLTGGTGELFF. This chain joins TRBV30 and TRBJ2-2, with 9 bases lining up with TRBD1. The CDR3 length is 14 residues. With 5 bases clipped from V and 5 bases from J, the junction kept 6 bases outside the gene matches. Germline loops: CDR1 GTSNPN, CDR2 SVGIG (reference sequence).

This clonotype was seen at least ten times. The CDR3 spells CSAAGSGNTIYF. The CDR3 DNA reads as TGCAGTGCTGCGGGGTCTGGAAACACCATATATTTT. The rearrangement uses TRBV20-1 and TRBJ1-3; D is unclear. The CDR3 is 12 residues long. Trimming cost V 5 bases and J 1 base, with 6 bases left between them. Germline-derived CDR1 and CDR2 are DFQATT and SNEGSKA (reference sequence).

The sample holds many counts of this clonotype. This chain joins TRBV28 and TRBJ1-3; 7 nucleotides align to TRBD1. After removal of 4 bases from V and 2 bases from J, the junction contained 8 bases not matched to a gene. Germline CDR1 is MDHEN and CDR2 is SYDVKM. The CDR3 totals 16 residues. CDR3 protein: CASSSVWQGAGNTIYF. The DNA for the CDR3 is TGTGCCAGCAGTTCGGTTTGGCAGGGGGCTGGAAACACCATATATTTT.

Many counts were recorded for this clonotype. The V gene is TRBV5-1, the J gene TRBJ1-2; tentative D call: TRBD1 (5 bases). Germline V lookup: CDR1 SGHRS, CDR2 YFSETQ. The CDR3 sequence is 14 residues long. Between the trimmed V and J ends, which lost 0 bases and 4 bases, there was a span of 10 bases. The CDR3 sequence is CASSLGQGLYGYTF. The CDR3 nucleotides are TGCGCCAGCAGCTTGGGTCAGGGCCTCTATGGCTACACCTTC.

This clonotype was recorded many times. V gene TRBV28 combines with J gene TRBJ2-2; D is unresolved. This CDR3 comprises 13 residues. CDR1 and CDR2 from the germline V gene are MDHEN and SYDVKM. The V end lost 2 bases, the J end lost 8 bases, and 9 bases lay between the germline ends. The CDR3 loop reads CASSLGMRGELFF. CDR3 in DNA: TGTGCCAGCAGTTTAGGCATGCGGGGGGAGCTGTTTTTT.

The sample holds many counts of this clonotype. This sequence joins TRBV3-1 and TRBJ1-1, with D perhaps TRBD1 (5 bases). Between the trimmed V and J ends, which lost 1 base and 5 bases, there was a span of 23 bases. The germline V gene has CDR1 LGHDT and CDR2 YNNKEL (reference sequence). This CDR3 comprises 18 residues. The CDR3 DNA reads TGTGCCAGCAGCCAAGTTCACTTTAGCAGGGCTGAACGGACTGAAGCTTTCTTT. Protein: CASSQVHFSRAERTEAFF.

This clonotype was recorded only once. The chain joins TRBV12-3 or TRBV12-4 to TRBJ2-5; D gene unclear. The CDR3 loop spans 13 amino acids. The V and J ends lost 3 bases and 4 bases respectively, with 9 bases between them. The CDR3 loop is CASSFAVGETQYF. Here the CDR3 DNA reads TGTGCCAGCAGTTTCGCGGTTGGAGAGACCCAGTACTTC.

This clonotype has ten or more counts. The V and J genes are TRBV6-5 and TRBJ1-1; 7 bases map to TRBD1. There are 13 residues in the CDR3. V trimming: 5 bases; J trimming: 4 bases; junction bases outside the gene matches: 4. Germline CDR1 MNHEY, CDR2 SVGAGI. CDR3 in amino acids: CASSRSGGTEAFF. The CDR3 DNA is TGTGCCAGCAGTCGTTCAGGGGGCACTGAAGCTTTCTTT.

This clonotype has a count of ten or more. This chain uses TRBV7-9 with TRBJ2-7; D might be TRBD1 or TRBD2, each matching 5 bases. The CDR3 length is 15 residues. V lost 0 bases and J lost 3, with 12 bases in between. Germline assignment: CDR1 SEHNR and CDR2 FQNEAQ (reference sequence). In DNA form, the CDR3 reads TGTGCCAGCAGCTTAGCGTCCGGGGCCGGCTACGAGCAGTACTTC. It codes for CASSLASGAGYEQYF.

This clonotype has ten or more counts. The CDR3 DNA is TGTGCCAGCAGCATGTCTTGGGACCCAGCATTGGAGACCCAGTACTTC. It codes for CASSMSWDPALETQYF. The chain uses TRBV3-1 and TRBJ2-5; the D gene could be TRBD1 or TRBD2 (5 bases each). Germline CDR1 reads LGHDT; CDR2 reads YNNKEL (reference sequence). V shed 5 bases and J shed 5 bases, with 21 bases lying between them. The CDR3 loop spans 16 amino acids.

This clonotype was recorded at least ten times. The rearrangement links TRBV10-1 to TRBJ2-3; possible D gene TRBD2, 6 bases. This CDR3 contains 14 residues. The ends were cut back, 3 bases at V and 1 base at J, with 8 bases in the middle. CDR1 WNHNN and CDR2 SYGVQD come from the germline V gene (reference sequence). CDR3 sequence reads: CASSDGRRTDTQYF. CDR3 DNA sequence: TGCGCCAGCAGTGACGGGAGACGCACAGATACGCAGTATTTT.

Many counts were recorded for this clonotype. V gene TRBV10-3 combines with J gene TRBJ1-1; 7 bases map to TRBD1. The V segment lost 9 bases and the J segment 3 bases; nucleotides outside the gene matches: 7. Germline V gene lookup returns CDR1 ENHRY and CDR2 SYGVKD. The CDR3 consists of 13 residues. The chain's CDR3 is CAMRSGGYTEAFF. The CDR3 bases are TGTGCCATGCGATCAGGGGGGTACACTGAAGCTTTCTTT.

This clonotype was counted at least ten times. The chain is built from TRBV6-5 and TRBJ1-3; D gene uncertain. Germline V gene lookup returns CDR1 MNHEY and CDR2 SVGAGI. The CDR3 runs 14 residues. Trimming pared 4 bases from V and 1 base from J, leaving 8 bases between. The CDR3 nucleotides are TGTGCCAGCAGTTCGACGGTGTCTGGAAACACCATATATTTT. Translation: CASSSTVSGNTIYF.

The chain recombines TRBV20-1 with TRBJ2-5, with TRBD2 identical over 12 bases. The CDR3 covers 15 residues. Germline CDR1 DFQATT, CDR2 SNEGSKA (reference sequence). The ends lost 5 bases at V and 5 bases at J; junction bases unmatched: 9. The CDR3 is CSAYPTSGGLETQYF. CDR3 nucleotides: TGCAGTGCTTATCCTACTAGCGGGGGGTTGGAGACCCAGTACTTC.

As for this clonotype: This may be a read error: a much more frequent sequence differs by one nucleotide. DNA for the CDR3: TGCAGTGCTATAGATTTAAAAGGGTTATTGGAGACCCAGTACTTC. It translates to CSAIDLKGLLETQYF. The rearrangement uses TRBV20-1 and TRBJ2-5, with D hard to call. The CDR3 sequence is 15 residues long. The V gene's germline CDR1 is DFQATT and CDR2 SNEGSKA (reference sequence). Between the trimmed V and J ends, which lost 4 bases and 5 bases, there was a span of 20 bases.

This clonotype showed up many times. This chain joins TRBV5-1 and TRBJ1-2; TRBD1 agrees at 8 bases. The CDR3 runs to 14 residues. V dropped 4 bases and J dropped 5; count of bases not matched to a gene: 7. From germline, CDR1 is SGHRS and CDR2 YFSETQ. Here the CDR3 reads CASSMDRVGYGYTF. The CDR3 region has the DNA TGCGCCAGCAGCATGGACAGGGTAGGATATGGCTACACCTTC.

This clonotype was seen ten or more times. This chain joins TRBV28 and TRBJ1-1; unclear D gene. There are 14 residues in the CDR3. Trimming removed 3 bases at V and 3 bases at J, with 11 bases between. Germline assignment: CDR1 MDHEN and CDR2 SYDVKM. CDR3 DNA: TGTGCCAGCAGTTTGTTACAGTCATACACTGAAGCTTTCTTT. Its protein is CASSLLQSYTEAFF.

This clonotype was found a few times. This CDR3 reads CASSAGPARGRGGNTIYF. The CDR3 nucleotides read TGTGCCAGCAGCGCCGGGCCCGCGAGGGGGCGAGGAGGAAACACCATATATTTT. The V gene is TRBV6-2 or TRBV6-3, the J gene TRBJ1-3; TRBD1 aligns across 7 bases. The CDR3 extends over 18 amino acids. Germline V CDR1 and CDR2: MNHEY, SVGEGT. V trimming: 6 bases; J trimming: 4 bases; junction bases outside the gene matches: 18.

This clonotype was seen ten or more times. V usage is TRBV20-1 and J usage is TRBJ1-2, with D unresolved. Germline V gene data show CDR1 as DFQATT and CDR2 as SNEGSKA (reference sequence). This CDR3 is built from 13 residues. Trimming pared 0 bases from V and 4 bases from J, leaving 9 bases between. CDR3 protein: CSARDRQFYGYTF. The DNA for the CDR3 is TGCAGTGCTAGAGATCGGCAGTTCTATGGCTACACCTTC.

Many counts were recorded for this clonotype. V usage is TRBV28 and J usage is TRBJ1-6, with TRBD1 as a possible D gene (5 bases). This CDR3 region has 15 residues. Deletions cut 6 bases from V and 7 bases from J, with 16 bases between. CDR1 and CDR2 (germline): MDHEN, SYDVKM. CDR3 sequence reads: CASRLGPSRNSPLHF. CDR3 nucleotides: TGTGCCAGCAGATTGGGACCGTCGAGAAATTCACCCCTCCACTTT.

This chain joins TRBV18 and TRBJ2-7; D is undetermined. Germline CDR1 and CDR2: KGHSH and LQKENI. CDR3 length equals 16 residues. The ends were cut back, 5 bases at V and 6 bases at J, with 23 bases in the middle. The CDR3 nucleotides read TGTGCCAGCTCAGTTGGTTTAATTCCAGGCGTTCTCGAGCAGTACTTC. Protein product: CASSVGLIPGVLEQYF. The full variable domain, completed using reference TRBV18 and TRBJ2-7, is NAGVMQNPRHLVRRRGQEARLRCSPMKGHSHVYWYRQLPEEGLKFMVYLQKENIIDESGMPKERFSAEFPKEGPSILRIQQVVRGDSAAYFCASSVGLIPGVLEQYFGPGTRLTVT.